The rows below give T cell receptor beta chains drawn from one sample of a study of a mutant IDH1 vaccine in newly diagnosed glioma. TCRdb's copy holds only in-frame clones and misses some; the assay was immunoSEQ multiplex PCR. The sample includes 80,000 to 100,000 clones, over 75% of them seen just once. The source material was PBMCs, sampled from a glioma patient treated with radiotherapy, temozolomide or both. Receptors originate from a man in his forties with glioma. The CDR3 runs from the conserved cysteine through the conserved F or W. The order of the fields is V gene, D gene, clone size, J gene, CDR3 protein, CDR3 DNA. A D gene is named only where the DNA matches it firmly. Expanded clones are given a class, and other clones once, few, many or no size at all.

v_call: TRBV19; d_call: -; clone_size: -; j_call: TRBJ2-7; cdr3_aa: CASSAGRTGNEQYF; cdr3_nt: TGTGCCAGTAGTGCCGGGAGAACTGGGAACGAGCAGTACTTC
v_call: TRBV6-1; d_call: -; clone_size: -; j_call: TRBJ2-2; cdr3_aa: CASTALTVNTGELFF; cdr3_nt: TGTGCCAGCACCGCACTGACAGTTAACACCGGGGAGCTGTTTTTT
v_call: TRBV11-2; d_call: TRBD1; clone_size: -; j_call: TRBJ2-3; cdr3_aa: CASSSGTVTSTDTQYF; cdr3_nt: TGTGCCAGCAGCTCAGGGACAGTCACTAGCACAGATACGCAGTATTTT
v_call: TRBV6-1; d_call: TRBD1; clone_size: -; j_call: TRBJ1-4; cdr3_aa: CASSYRTGVEKLFF; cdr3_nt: TGTGCCAGCAGCTACCGGACAGGGGTCGAAAAACTGTTTTTT
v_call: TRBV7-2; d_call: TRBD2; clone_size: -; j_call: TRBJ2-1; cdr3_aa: CASSTASGIRNEQFF; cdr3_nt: TGTGCCAGCAGCACCGCTAGCGGGATACGGAATGAGCAGTTCTTC
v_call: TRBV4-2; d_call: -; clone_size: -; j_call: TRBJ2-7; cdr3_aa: CASSQYSSYEQYF; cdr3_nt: TGTGCCAGCAGCCAATACAGTAGCTACGAGCAGTACTTC
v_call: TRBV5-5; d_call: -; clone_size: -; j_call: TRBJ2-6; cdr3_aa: CASSLWSSGANVLTF; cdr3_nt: TGTGCCAGCAGCTTGTGGAGCTCTGGGGCCAACGTCCTGACTTTC
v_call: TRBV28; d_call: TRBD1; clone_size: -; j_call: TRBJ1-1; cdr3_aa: CASPSNRDRGSGTEAFF; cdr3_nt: TGTGCCAGCCCGAGTAACCGGGACAGGGGTTCTGGCACTGAAGCTTTCTTT
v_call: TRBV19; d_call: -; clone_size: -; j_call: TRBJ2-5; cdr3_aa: CASSIGARETQYF; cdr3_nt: TGTGCCAGTAGTATTGGGGCGCGGGAGACCCAGTACTTC
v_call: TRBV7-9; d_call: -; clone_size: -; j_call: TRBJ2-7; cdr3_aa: CASSFRGQDVHEQYF; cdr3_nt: TGTGCCAGCAGCTTTAGGGGACAAGATGTCCACGAGCAGTACTTC
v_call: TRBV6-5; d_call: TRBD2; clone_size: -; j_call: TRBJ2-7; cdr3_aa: CASTPGGGVDYEQYF; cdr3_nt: TGTGCCAGCACTCCCGGTGGGGGGGTTGACTACGAGCAGTACTTC
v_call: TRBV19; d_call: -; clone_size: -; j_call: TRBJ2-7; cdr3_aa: CASSRQGMTYEQYF; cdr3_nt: TGTGCCAGTAGTCGGCAGGGGATGACCTACGAGCAGTACTTC
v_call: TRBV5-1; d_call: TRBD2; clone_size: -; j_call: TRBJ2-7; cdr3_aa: CASSPRSSGRAVTYEQYF; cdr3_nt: TGCGCCAGCAGTCCCCGATCTAGCGGGAGGGCCGTCACCTACGAGCAGTACTTC
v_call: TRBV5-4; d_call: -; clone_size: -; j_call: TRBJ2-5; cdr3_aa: CASSLGLRGTQYF; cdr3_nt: TGTGCCAGCAGCTTGGGGCTTCGGGGGACCCAGTACTTC
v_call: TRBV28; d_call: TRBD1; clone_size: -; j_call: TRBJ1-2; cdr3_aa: CASSLTGVYGYTF; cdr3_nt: TGTGCCAGCAGTCTGACAGGGGTCTATGGCTACACCTTC
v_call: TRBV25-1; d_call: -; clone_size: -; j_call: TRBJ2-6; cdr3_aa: CASSESGHAGANVLTF; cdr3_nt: TGTGCCAGCAGTGAATCGGGACATGCGGGGGCCAACGTCCTGACTTTC
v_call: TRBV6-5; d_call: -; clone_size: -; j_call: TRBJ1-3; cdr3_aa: CASATPGSGNTIYF; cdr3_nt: TGTGCCAGCGCCACACCAGGCTCTGGAAACACCATATATTTT
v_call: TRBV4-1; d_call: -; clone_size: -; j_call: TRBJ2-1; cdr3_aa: CASSQDPEIYEQFF; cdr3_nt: TGCGCCAGCAGCCAAGATCCAGAAATCTATGAGCAGTTCTTC
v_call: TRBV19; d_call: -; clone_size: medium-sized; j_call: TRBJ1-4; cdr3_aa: CASSIFGEKLFF; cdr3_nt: TGTGCCAGTAGTATCTTTGGTGAAAAACTGTTTTTT
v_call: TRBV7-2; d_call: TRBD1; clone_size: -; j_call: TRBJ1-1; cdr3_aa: CASSSRGLGTEAFF; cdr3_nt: TGTGCCAGCAGCTCCAGGGGGTTGGGCACTGAAGCTTTCTTT
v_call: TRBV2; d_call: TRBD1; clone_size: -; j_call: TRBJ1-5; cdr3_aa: CASSGGAGNQPQHF; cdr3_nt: TGTGCCAGTTCAGGGGGCGCGGGCAATCAGCCCCAGCATTTT
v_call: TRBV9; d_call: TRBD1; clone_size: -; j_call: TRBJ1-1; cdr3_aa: CASSPAGGADWTEAFF; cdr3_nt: TGTGCCAGCAGCCCGGCAGGGGGCGCCGATTGGACTGAAGCTTTCTTT
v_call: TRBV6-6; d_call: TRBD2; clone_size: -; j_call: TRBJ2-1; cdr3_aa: CASTLTRAGGNNEQFF; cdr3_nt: TGTGCCAGCACCCTTACCCGGGCGGGGGGAAACAATGAGCAGTTCTTC
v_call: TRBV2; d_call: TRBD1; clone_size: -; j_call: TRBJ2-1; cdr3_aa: CASRGTGGLPYNEQFF; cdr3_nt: TGTGCCAGCAGGGGGACAGGGGGGTTACCCTACAATGAGCAGTTCTTC
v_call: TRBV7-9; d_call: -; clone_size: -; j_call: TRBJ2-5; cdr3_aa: CASSRQETQYF; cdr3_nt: TGTGCCAGCAGCCGACAAGAGACCCAGTACTTC
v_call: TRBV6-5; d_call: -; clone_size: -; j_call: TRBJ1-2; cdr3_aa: CASSYLIDWEWNGYTF; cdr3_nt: TGTGCCAGCAGTTACCTTATCGATTGGGAATGGAATGGCTACACCTTC
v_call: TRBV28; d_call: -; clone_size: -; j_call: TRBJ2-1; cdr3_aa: CASGSPPVNEQFF; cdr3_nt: TGTGCCAGCGGGAGCCCACCTGTAAATGAGCAGTTCTTC
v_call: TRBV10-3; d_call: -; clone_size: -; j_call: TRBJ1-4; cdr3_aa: CAISDEVGGEKLFF; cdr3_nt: TGTGCCATCAGTGATGAGGTTGGAGGTGAAAAACTGTTTTTT
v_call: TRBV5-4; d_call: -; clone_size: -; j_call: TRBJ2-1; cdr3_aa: CASSLVGREQFF; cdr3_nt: TGTGCCAGCAGCTTGGTGGGGAGGGAGCAGTTCTTC
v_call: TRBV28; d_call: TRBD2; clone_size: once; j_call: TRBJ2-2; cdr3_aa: CASSFGPAGGTGELFF; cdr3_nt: TGTGCCAGCAGCTTTGGGCCAGCGGGGGGAACCGGGGAGCTGTTTTTT
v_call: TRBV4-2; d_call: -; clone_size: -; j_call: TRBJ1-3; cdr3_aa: CASSQDGTTSGNTIYF; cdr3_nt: TGTGCCAGCAGCCAAGATGGGACTACCTCTGGAAACACCATATATTTT
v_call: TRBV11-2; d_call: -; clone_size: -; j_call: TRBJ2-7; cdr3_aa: CASSLKRPYSYEQYF; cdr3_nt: TGTGCCAGCAGCCTGAAACGGCCCTACTCCTACGAGCAGTACTTC
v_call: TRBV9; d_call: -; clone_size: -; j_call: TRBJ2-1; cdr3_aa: CASSTSGGIEQFF; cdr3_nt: TGTGCCAGCAGCACTAGTGGAGGGATTGAGCAGTTCTTC
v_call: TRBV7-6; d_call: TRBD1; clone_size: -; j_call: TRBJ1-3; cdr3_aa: CASSLRTGGFSGNTIYF; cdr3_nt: TGTGCCAGCAGCTTACGGACAGGCGGCTTCTCTGGAAACACCATATATTTT
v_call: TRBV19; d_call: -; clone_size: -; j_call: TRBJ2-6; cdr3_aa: CASSMDSLISGANVLTF; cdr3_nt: TGTGCCAGTAGTATGGACAGTCTTATCTCTGGGGCCAACGTCCTGACTTTC
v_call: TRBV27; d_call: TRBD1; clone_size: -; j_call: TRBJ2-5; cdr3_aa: CASSSEPGQQETQYF; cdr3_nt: TGTGCCAGCAGTTCTGAGCCGGGACAGCAAGAGACCCAGTACTTC
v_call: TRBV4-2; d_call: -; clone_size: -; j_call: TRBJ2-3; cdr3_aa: CASSQTVVSTDTQYF; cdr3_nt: TGTGCCAGCAGCCAAACAGTCGTTTCGACAGATACGCAGTATTTT
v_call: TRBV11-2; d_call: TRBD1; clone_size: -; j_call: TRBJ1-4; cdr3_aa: CASSWGDRVEKLFF; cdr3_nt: TGTGCCAGCAGCTGGGGGGACAGAGTCGAAAAACTGTTTTTT
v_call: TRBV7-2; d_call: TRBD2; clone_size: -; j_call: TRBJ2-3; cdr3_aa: CASSPRGERGQPSTDTQYF; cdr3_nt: TGTGCCAGCAGCCCCCGGGGGGAGCGGGGCCAGCCTAGCACAGATACGCAGTATTTT
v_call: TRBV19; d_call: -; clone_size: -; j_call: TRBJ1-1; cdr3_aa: CASSSRQRTEAFF; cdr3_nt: TGTGCCAGTAGTTCCAGACAGCGAACTGAAGCTTTCTTT
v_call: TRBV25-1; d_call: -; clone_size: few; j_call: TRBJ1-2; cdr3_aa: CASSAPGRPTYGYTF; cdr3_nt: TGTGCCAGCAGTGCACCGGGGAGGCCAACCTATGGCTACACCTTC